The 10 T cell receptor beta chains below all came from one sample that was sequenced in a study of shared clonotypes between healthy human individuals. TCRdb keeps only in-frame clones here, not all; method: immunoSEQ multiplex PCR. Of 550,000 to 700,000 clones detected, 73% appear once; the ten largest clones hold around 1.7%. Specimen: memory CD4+ T cells sorted from blood. The subset here: CD45RA-negative fraction. These receptors all stem from a woman in her twenties or thirties in good health.

V is TRBV28 and J is TRBJ2-3; D tentatively fits TRBD1 or TRBD2 (6 bases each). The CDR3 extends over 13 amino acids. Germline V gene data show CDR1 as MDHEN and CDR2 as SYDVKM. V lost 2 bases and J 10 bases, leaving 13 bases between the germline ends. The CDR3 DNA reads TGTGCCAGCAGTTTAAAAGGGGGGCCGGCGCAGTATTTT. It specifies CASSLKGGPAQYF.

The chain combines TRBV28 with TRBJ2-7; 7 bases align to TRBD2. Looked up from germline, CDR1 is MDHEN and CDR2 is SYDVKM. V lost 6 bases to trimming and J lost 5 bases; unmatched junction nucleotides: 7. There are 13 residues in the CDR3. This chain's CDR3 is CASSRGDRDEQYF. The CDR3 DNA sequence: TGTGCCAGCAGCCGGGGGGATCGCGACGAGCAGTACTTC.

V is TRBV19 and J is TRBJ2-5; 10 bases match TRBD2. CDR3 length: 16 amino acids. The germline gives CDR1 LNHDA, CDR2 SQIVND (reference sequence). The junction had 11 bases not matched to a gene; V was cut back by 5 bases and J by 5 bases. As DNA, the CDR3 is TGTGCCAGTAGTTCCCGTGGTGGAGCGGGAGGGGAGACCCAGTACTTC. Translation gives CASSSRGGAGGETQYF.

The chain joins TRBV7-2 to TRBJ1-5, with D hard to call. V lost 0 bases, J lost 2 bases, and 8 bases lay in between. The CDR3 length is 15 residues. In germline, CDR1 is SGHTA, CDR2 FQGNSA. CDR3 in DNA: TGTGCCAGCAGCTTAGCTGGGAAGGGCAATCAGCCCCAGCATTTT. It specifies CASSLAGKGNQPQHF.

The chain recombines TRBV10-3 with TRBJ1-2; D may be TRBD1 (6 bases). The germline V and J ends were trimmed by 7 bases and 8 bases, with 14 bases remaining between them. The CDR3 is made up of 12 amino acids. CDR1 ENHRY and CDR2 SYGVKD come from the germline V gene. CDR3 region: CAIKPQGSGYTF. The CDR3 DNA reads TGTGCCATCAAACCACAGGGCTCCGGCTACACCTTC.

This clone showed up just a few times. Different DNA sequences within this sample yield the same CDR3. The rearrangement uses TRBV5-1 and TRBJ2-1, with 9 bases that match TRBD2. This CDR3 is built from 15 residues. J gave up 4 bases and V 2 bases, and 4 bases lay outside the gene matches. Germline-derived CDR1 and CDR2 are SGHRS and YFSETQ. CDR3 DNA: TGCGCCAGCAGCTTTTCTAGCGGGGCATACAATGAGCAGTTCTTC. Amino acids: CASSFSSGAYNEQFF. Supplemented by reference TRBV5-1 and TRBJ2-1, the full variable domain reads KAGVTQTPRYLIKTRGQQVTLSCSPISGHRSVSWYQQTPGQGLQFLFEYFSETQRNKGNFPGRFSGRQFSNSRSEMNVSTLELGDSALYLCASSFSSGAYNEQFFGPGTRLTVL.

V is TRBV6-5 and J is TRBJ2-1; 7 nucleotides align to TRBD2. The CDR3 is 15 residues long. Looked up from germline, CDR1 is MNHEY and CDR2 is SVGAGI. After removal of 6 bases from V and 0 bases from J, the junction contained 5 bases not matched to a gene. In nucleotides, the CDR3 is TGTGCCAGCAGGAGGGGAGGGGTCTCCTACAATGAGCAGTTCTTC. Translated, it gives CASRRGGVSYNEQFF.

This clone was detected a few times. This chain uses TRBV7-6 with TRBJ2-7; a possible D gene is TRBD2 (5 bases). The CDR3 is made up of 15 amino acids. From germline, CDR1 is SGHVS and CDR2 FNYEAQ. V lost 5 bases, J lost 2 bases, and 16 bases lay in between. The CDR3 DNA is TGTGCCAGCAGCCGAGGGTCCGGAGAAGCCTACGAGCAGTACTTC. Its translation: CASSRGSGEAYEQYF.

On this clone itself: This may stem from a read error, because a much larger clone lies one nucleotide away. This rearrangement joins TRBV5-1 to TRBJ1-4; 9 bases line up with TRBD1. CDR1 and CDR2 (germline): SGHRS, YFSETQ. J gave up 1 base and V 3 bases, and 1 base lay outside the gene matches. The CDR3 is 15 amino acids. The CDR3: CASSSGQGTNEKLFF. The CDR3 DNA follows: TGCGCCAGCAGCTCGGGACAGGGAACTAATGAAAAACTGTTTTTT. Full variable domain (rest looked up from reference TRBV5-1 and TRBJ1-4): KAGVTQTPRYLIKTRGQQVTLSCSPISGHRSVSWYQQTPGQGLQFLFEYFSETQRNKGNFPGRFSGRQFSNSRSEMNVSTLELGDSALYLCASSSGQGTNEKLFFGSGTQLSVL.

This clone has more than one count but fewer than ten. In DNA, the CDR3 is TGTGCCTGGAGGTCGCATCCGGGACAAGGGCAGTACTTC. Translated, it gives CAWRSHPGQGQYF. The chain carries TRBV30 and TRBJ2-7, with D tentatively TRBD1 (6 bases). The CDR3 has 13 amino acids. In germline, CDR1 is GTSNPN, CDR2 SVGIG (reference sequence). Between the trimmed V and J ends, which lost 3 bases and 9 bases, there was a span of 18 bases.